Below, 8 T cell receptor beta chains from the same sample are listed, as sequenced in a study of PD-1 blockade in classical Hodgkin lymphoma. The time point is: cycle 4 day 1 (C4D1), after more than five weeks of nivolumab. Every patient experienced relapse after autologous stem cell transplantation, and brentuximab vedotin exposure varied. CD4+ T cells were purified from thawed PBMCs by negative selection. TCRdb's copy holds only in-frame clones and misses some; the assay was immunoSEQ multiplex PCR. Among 10,000 or so clones, roughly 88% were seen once, and the ten largest hold roughly 1.5%. Sequenced here: CD4+ T cells from blood, sampled before the fourth cycle of nivolumab. These receptors originate from a human donor with classical Hodgkin lymphoma.

The V and J genes are TRBV18 and TRBJ1-1, with a tentative D call TRBD1 (5 bases). CDR3 length equals 16 residues. The germline V gene encodes CDR1 KGHSH and CDR2 LQKENI. V was cut by 0 bases and J by 4 bases, with 15 bases left in between. The CDR3 loop reads CASSPPNLGESTEAFF. CDR3 DNA sequence: TGTGCCAGCTCACCACCGAATCTGGGGGAGAGCACTGAAGCTTTCTTT.

CDR3 sequence reads: CASSLRSGTSGINEQFF. CDR3 in DNA: TGCGCCAGCAGCTTGAGATCCGGGACTAGCGGGATCAATGAGCAGTTCTTC. The chain has TRBV5-1 and TRBJ2-1; TRBD2 agrees at 13 bases. Per germline, CDR1 SGHRS and CDR2 YFSETQ. Trimming removed 1 base from V and 6 bases from J; junction bases left unmatched: 7. The CDR3 is 17 residues long.

This chain uses TRBV7-3 with TRBJ1-3; D may be TRBD1 (5 bases). CDR1 and CDR2 from the germline V gene are SGHTA and FQGTGA. The length of the CDR3 is 13 residues. V lost 5 bases and J lost 6, with 11 bases in between. This CDR3 is CASSTQGENTIYF. CDR3 bases: TGTGCCAGCAGCACCCAGGGCGAAAACACCATATATTTT.

This rearrangement joins TRBV29-1 to TRBJ1-1, with a tentative D call TRBD1 (5 bases). Germline V lookup: CDR1 SQVTM, CDR2 ANQGSEA. The CDR3 spans 13 residues. With 6 bases removed from V and 0 bases from J, the gap between germline ends came to 11 bases. The chain's CDR3 is CSVGDDMNTEAFF. CDR3 nucleotide sequence: TGCAGCGTGGGGGACGACATGAACACTGAAGCTTTCTTT. The entire variable domain, with the rest obtained from reference TRBV29-1 and TRBJ1-1, is as follows: SAVISQKPSRDICQRGTSLTIQCQVDSQVTMMFWYRQQPGQSLTLIATANQGSEATYESGFVIDKFPISRPNLTFSTLTVSNMSPEDSSIYLCSVGDDMNTEAFFGQGTRLTVV.

In this sample, this clone turned up a few times. The V and J genes are TRBV7-2 and TRBJ2-3; D is undetermined. The CDR3 totals 11 residues. Germline V gene data show CDR1 as SGHTA and CDR2 as FQGNSA. Between the trimmed V and J ends, which lost 4 bases and 2 bases, there was a span of 1 base. Written as DNA, the CDR3 is TGTGCCAGCAGCTCCACAGATACGCAGTATTTT. Its translation is CASSSTDTQYF.

The chain has TRBV19 and TRBJ1-2, with 9 positions matching TRBD1. Germline V gene data show CDR1 as LNHDA and CDR2 as SQIVND (reference sequence). The V segment lost 7 bases and the J segment 6 bases; nucleotides outside the gene matches: 6. This CDR3 contains 13 residues. CDR3 in amino acids: CASTRDRAHGYTF. The CDR3 nucleotides are TGTGCCAGTACTCGGGACAGGGCCCATGGCTACACCTTC.

The V call is TRBV30, the J call TRBJ2-2, with TRBD2 matching over 9 bases. J gave up 5 bases and V 6 bases, and 10 bases lay outside the gene matches. CDR3 length: 15 amino acids. The germline V gene encodes CDR1 GTSNPN and CDR2 SVGIG (reference sequence). The CDR3 DNA is TGTGCCTGTACCGGGACTAGCATTCTAACCGGGGAGCTGTTTTTT. This gives the protein CACTGTSILTGELFF.

The CDR3 sequence: CAWSDLPLNTEAFF. CDR3 sequence (DNA): TGTGCCTGGAGTGATCTCCCGTTGAACACTGAAGCTTTCTTT. V and J are TRBV30 and TRBJ1-1, with unresolved D. The germline V and J ends were trimmed by 1 base and 0 bases, with 9 bases remaining between them. The CDR3 totals 14 residues. Germline values: CDR1 GTSNPN, CDR2 SVGIG (reference sequence).